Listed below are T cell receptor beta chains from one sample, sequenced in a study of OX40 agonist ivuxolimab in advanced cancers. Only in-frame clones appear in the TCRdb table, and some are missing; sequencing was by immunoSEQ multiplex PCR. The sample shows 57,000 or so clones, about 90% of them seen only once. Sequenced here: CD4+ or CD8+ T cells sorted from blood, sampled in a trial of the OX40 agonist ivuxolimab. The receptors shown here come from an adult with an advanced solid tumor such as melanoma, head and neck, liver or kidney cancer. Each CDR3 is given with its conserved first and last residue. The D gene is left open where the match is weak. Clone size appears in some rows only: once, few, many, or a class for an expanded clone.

CDR3nt: TGCGCCAGCAGCCAAGCTTGGGGGTCGGGCGCAGATACGCAGTATTTT; CDR3aa: CASSQAWGSGADTQYF; d_gene: -; abundance: -; j_gene: TRBJ2-3; v_gene: TRBV4-3
CDR3nt: TGTGCCAGCTCAGTCAACAGGGGTTGGACTGAAGCTTTCTTT; CDR3aa: CASSVNRGWTEAFF; d_gene: TRBD1; abundance: -; j_gene: TRBJ1-1; v_gene: TRBV18
CDR3nt: TGTGCCAGCACTTCAGGACAGGTAGTCTACGAGCAGTACTTC; CDR3aa: CASTSGQVVYEQYF; d_gene: TRBD1; abundance: -; j_gene: TRBJ2-7; v_gene: TRBV28
CDR3nt: TGTGCCAGCAGGAAGGGTTACAATCAGCCCCAGCATTTT; CDR3aa: CASRKGYNQPQHF; d_gene: -; abundance: -; j_gene: TRBJ1-5; v_gene: TRBV6-1
CDR3nt: TGTGCCAGCAGCTTGGCTAAGGGACAGGGGAACGGCTACACCTTC; CDR3aa: CASSLAKGQGNGYTF; d_gene: TRBD1; abundance: -; j_gene: TRBJ1-2; v_gene: TRBV5-8
CDR3nt: TGTGCCAGCAGCCAAGCGTGGTATATTGAAGGCGAAGAGACCCAGTACTTC; CDR3aa: CASSQAWYIEGEETQYF; d_gene: -; abundance: -; j_gene: TRBJ2-5; v_gene: TRBV4-2
CDR3nt: TGTGCCAGCAGCTTAGGTCAGGCAGTACAAGAGACCCAGTACTTC; CDR3aa: CASSLGQAVQETQYF; d_gene: -; abundance: -; j_gene: TRBJ2-5; v_gene: TRBV7-3
CDR3nt: TGCAGTGCCCCCCTTGGGGATACGCAGTATTTT; CDR3aa: CSAPLGDTQYF; d_gene: -; abundance: -; j_gene: TRBJ2-3; v_gene: TRBV20-1
CDR3nt: TGTGCCAGCAGCCCTTACATAAACACCTACGAGCAGTACTTC; CDR3aa: CASSPYINTYEQYF; d_gene: -; abundance: once; j_gene: TRBJ2-7; v_gene: TRBV5-6
CDR3nt: TGTGCCAGCTCCTCGCGCGGGGGTCGCGAGCAGTTCTTC; CDR3aa: CASSSRGGREQFF; d_gene: TRBD2; abundance: -; j_gene: TRBJ2-1; v_gene: TRBV6-5
CDR3nt: TGTGCCAGCACCCGGGACGCCTTTGGGGCCAACGTCCTGACTTTC; CDR3aa: CASTRDAFGANVLTF; d_gene: -; abundance: -; j_gene: TRBJ2-6; v_gene: TRBV6-5
CDR3nt: TGTGCCACCAGCAGAGACACTAGCGGGAGGAATACGCAGTATTTT; CDR3aa: CATSRDTSGRNTQYF; d_gene: TRBD2; abundance: -; j_gene: TRBJ2-3; v_gene: TRBV15
CDR3nt: TGTGCCAGCAGCTCTATTTTAGCGGGAGGGTATGAGCAGTTCTTC; CDR3aa: CASSSILAGGYEQFF; d_gene: TRBD2; abundance: -; j_gene: TRBJ2-1; v_gene: TRBV11-3
CDR3nt: TGTGCCAGCAGCTTGACTAGCGCCTACGAGCAGTACTTC; CDR3aa: CASSLTSAYEQYF; d_gene: TRBD2; abundance: -; j_gene: TRBJ2-7; v_gene: TRBV11-3
CDR3nt: TGCAGCGCCGGGACAGGGCGCGGGAAAGAGACCCAGTACTTC; CDR3aa: CSAGTGRGKETQYF; d_gene: TRBD1; abundance: -; j_gene: TRBJ2-5; v_gene: TRBV29-1
CDR3nt: TGTGCCAGCAGATTAATATCCAATGAGCAGTTCTTC; CDR3aa: CASRLISNEQFF; d_gene: -; abundance: -; j_gene: TRBJ2-1; v_gene: TRBV7-9
CDR3nt: TGTGCCAGCAGTTACCGGCAGCTCACCGGGGAGCTGTTTTTT; CDR3aa: CASSYRQLTGELFF; d_gene: -; abundance: -; j_gene: TRBJ2-2; v_gene: TRBV6-5
CDR3nt: TGTGCCACCCTGGTCGCAGAGAGGAGCTACAATGAGCAGTTCTTC; CDR3aa: CATLVAERSYNEQFF; d_gene: -; abundance: -; j_gene: TRBJ2-1; v_gene: TRBV10-3
CDR3nt: TGTGCCAGCAGCTTTTTCACCGGGGAGCTGTTTTTT; CDR3aa: CASSFFTGELFF; d_gene: -; abundance: -; j_gene: TRBJ2-2; v_gene: TRBV11-3
CDR3nt: TGTGCCAGCAGCGTGGGAGGAGCGGGTCTCTACGAGCAGTACTTC; CDR3aa: CASSVGGAGLYEQYF; d_gene: -; abundance: -; j_gene: TRBJ2-7; v_gene: TRBV9
CDR3nt: TGTGCCAGCAGCTTGGTAGCGGGATTTTACAATGAGCAGTTCTTC; CDR3aa: CASSLVAGFYNEQFF; d_gene: TRBD2; abundance: few; j_gene: TRBJ2-1; v_gene: TRBV5-4
CDR3nt: TGTGCCAGCAGCTTGACAAGGGGGCGAAATAATGAAAAACTGTTTTTT; CDR3aa: CASSLTRGRNNEKLFF; d_gene: TRBD1; abundance: once; j_gene: TRBJ1-4; v_gene: TRBV5-4
CDR3nt: TGCAGCGTTCCCAGGGGCATGAACACTGAAGCTTTCTTT; CDR3aa: CSVPRGMNTEAFF; d_gene: -; abundance: -; j_gene: TRBJ1-1; v_gene: TRBV29-1
CDR3nt: TGTGCCAGCAGTTACGGTTCGGCGGGCTCCAATCAGCCCCAGCATTTT; CDR3aa: CASSYGSAGSNQPQHF; d_gene: -; abundance: -; j_gene: TRBJ1-5; v_gene: TRBV27
CDR3nt: TGCGCCAGCAGCTTAGGCGGAGGGAGCAATCAGCCCCAGCATTTT; CDR3aa: CASSLGGGSNQPQHF; d_gene: -; abundance: -; j_gene: TRBJ1-5; v_gene: TRBV5-1
CDR3nt: TGTGCCATCAAATATGGGACAGGGGAGACCCAGTACTTC; CDR3aa: CAIKYGTGETQYF; d_gene: TRBD1; abundance: once; j_gene: TRBJ2-5; v_gene: TRBV6-1
CDR3nt: TGCGCCAGCAGCTTGGGTCTAGCGGGATCTTTCGGAGAGACCCAGTACTTC; CDR3aa: CASSLGLAGSFGETQYF; d_gene: TRBD2; abundance: -; j_gene: TRBJ2-5; v_gene: TRBV5-1
CDR3nt: TGTGCCAGCTCACCACTGGGACTAGACCAAGAGACCCAGTACTTC; CDR3aa: CASSPLGLDQETQYF; d_gene: TRBD2; abundance: -; j_gene: TRBJ2-5; v_gene: TRBV18
CDR3nt: TGTGCCAGCAGCGTATCCCGCAATGAGCAGTTCTTC; CDR3aa: CASSVSRNEQFF; d_gene: -; abundance: -; j_gene: TRBJ2-1; v_gene: TRBV9
CDR3nt: TGTGCCAGCAGCCGGGGACCATTGGACTATGGCTACACCTTC; CDR3aa: CASSRGPLDYGYTF; d_gene: -; abundance: -; j_gene: TRBJ1-2; v_gene: TRBV6-6
CDR3nt: TGTGCCAGCAGCTTGACTAGCAAAGAGACCCAGTACTTC; CDR3aa: CASSLTSKETQYF; d_gene: -; abundance: -; j_gene: TRBJ2-5; v_gene: TRBV5-5
CDR3nt: TGCGCCAGCAGCTTGGAGGGCAGGGGTCAAGAGACCCAGTACTTC; CDR3aa: CASSLEGRGQETQYF; d_gene: -; abundance: -; j_gene: TRBJ2-5; v_gene: TRBV5-1
CDR3nt: TGTGCCAGCAGTCCAGGACCCCTCAGTGTTTATGAGCAGTTCTTC; CDR3aa: CASSPGPLSVYEQFF; d_gene: -; abundance: once; j_gene: TRBJ2-1; v_gene: TRBV27
CDR3nt: TGCGCCAGCAGCCAAGCCCCCAGGGAAACGGCTGAAGCTTTCTTT; CDR3aa: CASSQAPRETAEAFF; d_gene: -; abundance: -; j_gene: TRBJ1-1; v_gene: TRBV4-1
CDR3nt: TGTGCCAGTAGTATAAACAGGGGAGGCAATCAGCCCCAGCATTTT; CDR3aa: CASSINRGGNQPQHF; d_gene: TRBD1; abundance: -; j_gene: TRBJ1-5; v_gene: TRBV19
CDR3nt: TGTGCCAGCAGTTACGAGACGGACGGGACCGGGGAGCTGTTTTTT; CDR3aa: CASSYETDGTGELFF; d_gene: -; abundance: -; j_gene: TRBJ2-2; v_gene: TRBV6-6
CDR3nt: TGTGCCACCAGCAGAGTTCAGGGGGAGACCCAGTACTTC; CDR3aa: CATSRVQGETQYF; d_gene: -; abundance: -; j_gene: TRBJ2-5; v_gene: TRBV15
CDR3nt: TGTGCCAGCAGCGTAAGGCCCCTGGGGGGGAACACTGAAGCTTTCTTT; CDR3aa: CASSVRPLGGNTEAFF; d_gene: -; abundance: -; j_gene: TRBJ1-1; v_gene: TRBV14
CDR3nt: TGTGCCTCAACAGAGGAAAGGAACACTGAAGCTTTCTTT; CDR3aa: CASTEERNTEAFF; d_gene: -; abundance: -; j_gene: TRBJ1-1; v_gene: TRBV19
CDR3nt: TGTGCCAGCAGTACCGGGTACTATGGCTACACCTTC; CDR3aa: CASSTGYYGYTF; d_gene: -; abundance: -; j_gene: TRBJ1-2; v_gene: TRBV6-6
CDR3nt: TGTGCCAGCAGCTTGTTAAGTAGCCAAGAGACCCAGTACTTC; CDR3aa: CASSLLSSQETQYF; d_gene: -; abundance: -; j_gene: TRBJ2-5; v_gene: TRBV5-4